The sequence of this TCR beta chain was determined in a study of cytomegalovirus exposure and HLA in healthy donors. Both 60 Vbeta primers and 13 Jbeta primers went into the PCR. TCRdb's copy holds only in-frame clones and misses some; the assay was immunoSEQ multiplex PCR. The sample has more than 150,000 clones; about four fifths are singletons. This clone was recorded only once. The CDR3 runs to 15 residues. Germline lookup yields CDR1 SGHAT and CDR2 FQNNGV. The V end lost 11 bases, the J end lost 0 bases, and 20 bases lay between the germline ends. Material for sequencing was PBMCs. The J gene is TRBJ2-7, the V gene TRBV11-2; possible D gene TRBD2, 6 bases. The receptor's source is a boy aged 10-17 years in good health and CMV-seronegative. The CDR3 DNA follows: TGTGCCTCCAACCCACTAGCATCGAGCTCCTACGAGCAGTACTTC. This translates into CASNPLASSSYEQYF.